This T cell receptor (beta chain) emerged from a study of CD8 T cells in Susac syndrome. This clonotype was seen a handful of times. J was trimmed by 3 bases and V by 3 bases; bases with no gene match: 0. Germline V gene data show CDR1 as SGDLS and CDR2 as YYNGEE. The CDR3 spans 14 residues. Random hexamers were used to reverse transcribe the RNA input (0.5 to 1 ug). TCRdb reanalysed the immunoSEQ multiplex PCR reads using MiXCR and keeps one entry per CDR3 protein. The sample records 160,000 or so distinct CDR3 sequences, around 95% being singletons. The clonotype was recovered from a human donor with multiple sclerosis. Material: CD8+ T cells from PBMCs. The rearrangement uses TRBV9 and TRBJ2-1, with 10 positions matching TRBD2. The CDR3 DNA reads TGTGCCAGCAGCGGGACTAGCGGCTACAATGAGCAGTTCTTC. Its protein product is CASSGTSGYNEQFF. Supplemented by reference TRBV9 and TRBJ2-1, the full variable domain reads DSGVTQTPKHLITATGQRVTLRCSPRSGDLSVYWYQQSLDQGLQFLIQYYNGEERAKGNILERFSAQQFPDLHSELNLSSLELGDSALYFCASSGTSGYNEQFFGPGTRLTVL.